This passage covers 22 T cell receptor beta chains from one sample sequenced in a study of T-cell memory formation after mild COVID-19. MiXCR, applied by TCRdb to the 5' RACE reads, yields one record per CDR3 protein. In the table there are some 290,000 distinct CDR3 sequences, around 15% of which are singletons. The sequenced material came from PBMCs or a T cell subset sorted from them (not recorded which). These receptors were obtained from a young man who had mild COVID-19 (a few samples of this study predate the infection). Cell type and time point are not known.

The CDR3 region is CSVVVVGNEQFF. The CDR3, as DNA: TGCAGCGTTGTAGTCGTGGGCAATGAGCAGTTCTTC. V and J are TRBV29-1 and TRBJ2-1; no firm D call. The CDR3 covers 12 residues. Germline lookup yields CDR1 SQVTM and CDR2 ANQGSEA. V shed 4 bases and J shed 6 bases, with 10 bases lying between them.

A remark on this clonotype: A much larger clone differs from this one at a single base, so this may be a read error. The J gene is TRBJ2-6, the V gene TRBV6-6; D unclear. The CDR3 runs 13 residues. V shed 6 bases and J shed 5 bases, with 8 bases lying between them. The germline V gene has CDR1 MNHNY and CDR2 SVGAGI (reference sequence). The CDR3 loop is CASSPPRANVLTF. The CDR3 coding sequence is TGTGCCAGCAGCCCCCCCCGGGCCAACGTCCTGACTTTC.

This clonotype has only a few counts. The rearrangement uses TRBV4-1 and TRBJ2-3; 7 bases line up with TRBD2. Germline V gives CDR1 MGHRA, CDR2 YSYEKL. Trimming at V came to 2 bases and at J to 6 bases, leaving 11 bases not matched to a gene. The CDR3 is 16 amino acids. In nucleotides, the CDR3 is TGCGCCAGCAGCCAAACCCCCCTGGGGGGGTCGGATACGCAGTATTTT. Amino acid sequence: CASSQTPLGGSDTQYF.

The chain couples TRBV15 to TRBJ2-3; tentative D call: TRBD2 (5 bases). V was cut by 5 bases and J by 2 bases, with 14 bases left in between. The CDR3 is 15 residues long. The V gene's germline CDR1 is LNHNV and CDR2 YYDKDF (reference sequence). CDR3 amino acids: CATSAHPDYTDTQYF. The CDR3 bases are TGTGCCACCAGCGCGCACCCCGACTACACAGATACGCAGTATTTT.

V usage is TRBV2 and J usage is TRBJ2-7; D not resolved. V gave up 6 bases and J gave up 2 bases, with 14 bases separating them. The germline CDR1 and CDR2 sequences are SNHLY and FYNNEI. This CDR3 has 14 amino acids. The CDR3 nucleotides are TGTGCCAGCAGAGATTATGGCGGCGCCTACGAGCAGTACTTC. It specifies CASRDYGGAYEQYF.

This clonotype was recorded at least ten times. For the CDR3, the DNA is TGTGCCAGCAGTGAAGTCAGGTACAATGAGCAGTTCTTC. Translated, it gives CASSEVRYNEQFF. The V call is TRBV6-1, the J call TRBJ2-1; D ambiguous. The V end was cut by 1 base, the J end by 4 bases, with 5 bases between. CDR1 is MNHNS, CDR2 SASEGT, per germline. This CDR3 comprises 13 residues.

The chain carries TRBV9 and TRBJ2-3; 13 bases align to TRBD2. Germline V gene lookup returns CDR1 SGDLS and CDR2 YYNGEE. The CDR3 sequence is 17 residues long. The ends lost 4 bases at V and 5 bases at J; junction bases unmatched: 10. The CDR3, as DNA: TGTGCCAGCAGCCCAAGACTAGCGGGGGGCCGCGGAGATACGCAGTATTTT. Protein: CASSPRLAGGRGDTQYF.

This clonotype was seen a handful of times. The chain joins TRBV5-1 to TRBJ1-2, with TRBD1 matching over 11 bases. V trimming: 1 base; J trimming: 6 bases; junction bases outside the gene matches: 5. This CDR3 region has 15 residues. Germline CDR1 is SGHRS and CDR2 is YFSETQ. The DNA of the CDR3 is TGCGCCAGCAGCTTGATAGGACAGGGGGCAAATGGCTACACCTTC. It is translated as CASSLIGQGANGYTF.

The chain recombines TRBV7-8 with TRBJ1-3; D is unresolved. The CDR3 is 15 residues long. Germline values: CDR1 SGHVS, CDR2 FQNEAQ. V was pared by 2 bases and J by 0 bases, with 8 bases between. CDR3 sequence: CASSLNVFSGNTIYF. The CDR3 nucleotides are TGTGCCAGCAGCTTAAATGTGTTCTCTGGAAACACCATATATTTT.

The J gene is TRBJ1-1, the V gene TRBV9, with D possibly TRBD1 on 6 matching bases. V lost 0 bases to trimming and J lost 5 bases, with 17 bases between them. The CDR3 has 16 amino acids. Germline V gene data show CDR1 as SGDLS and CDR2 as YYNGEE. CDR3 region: CASSVGGLVAGTEAFF. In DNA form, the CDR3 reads TGTGCCAGCAGCGTAGGGGGGCTGGTAGCGGGGACTGAAGCTTTCTTT. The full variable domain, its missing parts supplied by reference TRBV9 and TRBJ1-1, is DSGVTQTPKHLITATGQRVTLRCSPRSGDLSVYWYQQSLDQGLQFLIQYYNGEERAKGNILERFSAQQFPDLHSELNLSSLELGDSALYFCASSVGGLVAGTEAFFGQGTRLTVV.

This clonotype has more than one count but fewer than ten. CDR3: CASSADNEQFF. The DNA for the CDR3 is TGTGCCAGCAGCGCCGACAATGAGCAGTTCTTC. The chain combines TRBV9 with TRBJ2-1; D uncertain. This CDR3 is 11 amino acids long. The ends were cut back, 3 bases at V and 5 bases at J, with 3 bases in the middle. Germline assignment: CDR1 SGDLS and CDR2 YYNGEE.

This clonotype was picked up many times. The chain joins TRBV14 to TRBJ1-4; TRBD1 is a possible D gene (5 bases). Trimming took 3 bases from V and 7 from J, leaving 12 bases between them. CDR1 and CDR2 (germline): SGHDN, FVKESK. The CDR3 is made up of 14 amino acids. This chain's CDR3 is CASSQDTSREKLFF. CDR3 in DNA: TGTGCCAGCAGCCAGGACACATCGCGTGAAAAACTGTTTTTT.

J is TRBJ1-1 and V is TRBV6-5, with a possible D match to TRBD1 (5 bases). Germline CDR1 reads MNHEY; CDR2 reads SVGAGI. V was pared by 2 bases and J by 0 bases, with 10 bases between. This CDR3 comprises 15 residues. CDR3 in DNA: TGTGCCAGCAGTTACGGGATCAGGGTGAACACTGAAGCTTTCTTT. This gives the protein CASSYGIRVNTEAFF.

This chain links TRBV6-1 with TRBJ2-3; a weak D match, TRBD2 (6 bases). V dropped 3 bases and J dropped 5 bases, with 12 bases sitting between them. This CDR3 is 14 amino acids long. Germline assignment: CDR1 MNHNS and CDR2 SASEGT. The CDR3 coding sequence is TGTGCCAGCAGTGACGCGGGGTCTGGAGATACGCAGTATTTT. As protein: CASSDAGSGDTQYF.

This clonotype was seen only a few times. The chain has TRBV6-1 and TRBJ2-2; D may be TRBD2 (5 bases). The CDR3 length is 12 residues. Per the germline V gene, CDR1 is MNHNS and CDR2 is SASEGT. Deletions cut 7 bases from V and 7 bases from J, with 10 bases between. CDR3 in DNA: TGTGCCAGCATCCGGGAACACGGGGAGCTGTTTTTT. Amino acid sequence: CASIREHGELFF.

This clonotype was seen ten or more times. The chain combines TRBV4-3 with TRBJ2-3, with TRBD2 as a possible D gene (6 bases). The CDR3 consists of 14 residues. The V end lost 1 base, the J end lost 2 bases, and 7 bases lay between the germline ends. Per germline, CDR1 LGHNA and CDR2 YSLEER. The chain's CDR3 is CASSQGGDTDTQYF. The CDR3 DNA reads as TGCGCCAGCAGCCAAGGGGGGGACACAGATACGCAGTATTTT.

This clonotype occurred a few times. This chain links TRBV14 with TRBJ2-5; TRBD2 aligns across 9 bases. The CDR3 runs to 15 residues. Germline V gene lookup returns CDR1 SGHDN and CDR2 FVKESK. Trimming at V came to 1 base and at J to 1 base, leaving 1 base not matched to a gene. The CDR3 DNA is TGTGCCAGCAGCCAAGTAGCGGGAGTCCAAGAGACCCAGTACTTC. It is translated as CASSQVAGVQETQYF. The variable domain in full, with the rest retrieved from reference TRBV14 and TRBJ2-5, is EAGVTQFPSHSVIEKGQTVTLRCDPISGHDNLYWYRRVMGKEIKFLLHFVKESKQDESGMPNNRFLAERTGGTYSTLKVQPAELEDSGVYFCASSQVAGVQETQYFGPGTRLLVL.

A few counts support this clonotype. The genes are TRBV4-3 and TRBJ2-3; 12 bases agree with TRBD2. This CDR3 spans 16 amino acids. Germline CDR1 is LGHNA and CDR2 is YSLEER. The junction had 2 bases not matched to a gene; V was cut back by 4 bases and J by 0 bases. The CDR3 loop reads CASSRGLAGSTDTQYF. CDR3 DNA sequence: TGCGCCAGCAGCCGAGGACTAGCGGGGAGCACAGATACGCAGTATTTT.

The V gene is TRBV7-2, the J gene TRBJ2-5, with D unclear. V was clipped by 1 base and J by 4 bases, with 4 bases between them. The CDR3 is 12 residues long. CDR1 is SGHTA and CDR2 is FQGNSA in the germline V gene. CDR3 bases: TGTGCCAGCAGCTTAGTAATAGAGACCCAGTACTTC. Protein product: CASSLVIETQYF. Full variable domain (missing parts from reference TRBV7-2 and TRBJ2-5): GAGVSQSPSNKVTEKGKDVELRCDPISGHTALYWYRQSLGQGLEFLIYFQGNSAPDKSGLPSDRFSAERTGGSVSTLTIQRTQQEDSAVYLCASSLVIETQYFGPGTRLLVL.

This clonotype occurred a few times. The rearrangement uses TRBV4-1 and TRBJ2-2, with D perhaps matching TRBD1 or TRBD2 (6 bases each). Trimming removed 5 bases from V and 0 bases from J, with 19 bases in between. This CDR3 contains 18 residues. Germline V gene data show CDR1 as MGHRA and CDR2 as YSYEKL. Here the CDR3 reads CASSEGGPEETNTGELFF. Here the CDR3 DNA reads TGCGCCAGCAGCGAAGGGGGGCCGGAGGAGACGAACACCGGGGAGCTGTTTTTT.

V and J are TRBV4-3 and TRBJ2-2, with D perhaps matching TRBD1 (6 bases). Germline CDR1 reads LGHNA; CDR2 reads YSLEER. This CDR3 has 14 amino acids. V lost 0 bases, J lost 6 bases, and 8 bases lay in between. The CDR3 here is CASSQDEGAGELFF. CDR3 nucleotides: TGCGCCAGCAGCCAAGATGAGGGGGCCGGGGAGCTGTTTTTT.

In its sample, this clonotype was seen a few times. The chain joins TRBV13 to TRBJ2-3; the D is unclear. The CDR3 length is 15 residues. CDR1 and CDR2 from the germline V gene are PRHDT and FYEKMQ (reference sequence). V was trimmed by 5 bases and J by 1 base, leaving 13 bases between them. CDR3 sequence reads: CASSPLVVGTDTQYF. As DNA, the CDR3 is TGTGCCAGCAGCCCCCTGGTCGTGGGCACAGATACGCAGTATTTT. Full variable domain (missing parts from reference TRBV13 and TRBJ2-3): AAGVIQSPRHLIKEKRETATLKCYPIPRHDTVYWYQQGPGQDPQFLISFYEKMQSDKGSIPDRFSAQQFSDYHSELNMSSLELGDSALYFCASSPLVVGTDTQYFGPGTRLTVL.